These T cell receptor beta chains were read from a single sample in a study of blood T cells in healthy people across ages. MiXCR, run by TCRdb on the 5' RACE reads, gives a single entry per CDR3 protein. The sample has about 730,000 distinct CDR3 sequences; 35% to 45% are singletons. Sequences were obtained from blood. The receptors here all came from a woman aged 60 to 75 in good health. Each CDR3 is given with its conserved first and last residue. D genes are given only for firm matches. Clone sizes are given selectively: once, few, many, or a class where the clone is expanded.

V: TRBV4-1
size: few
J: TRBJ2-3
D: TRBD1
CDR3: CASRSEQGGTDTQYF
DNA: TGCGCCAGCAGATCCGAACAGGGGGGCACAGATACGCAGTATTTT

V: TRBV7-6
size: .
J: TRBJ2-1
D: .
CDR3: CASSRGLQGNPTYNEQFF
DNA: TGTGCCAGCAGCCGGGGATTACAGGGCAACCCTACCTACAATGAGCAGTTCTTC

V: TRBV3-1
size: .
J: TRBJ1-6
D: .
CDR3: CASSQGAQGTSPLHF
DNA: TGTGCCAGCAGCCAAGGCGCCCAGGGTACTTCACCCCTCCACTTT

V: TRBV7-2
size: .
J: TRBJ1-2
D: .
CDR3: CASTSRAGEGNYGYTF
DNA: TGTGCCAGCACCTCCCGGGCCGGGGAGGGTAACTATGGCTACACCTTC

V: TRBV7-2
size: few
J: TRBJ2-3
D: TRBD2
CDR3: CASSPSGSADTQYF
DNA: TGTGCCAGCAGCCCTAGCGGGAGCGCAGATACGCAGTATTTT

V: TRBV25-1
size: few
J: TRBJ2-7
D: .
CDR3: CASSEYLGVEYEQYF
DNA: TGTGCCAGCAGTGAATATTTGGGAGTGGAGTACGAGCAGTACTTC

V: TRBV3-1
size: .
J: TRBJ2-3
D: .
CDR3: CASSQNSGTLVDTQYF
DNA: TGTGCCAGCAGCCAAAATAGCGGCACCCTGGTTGATACGCAGTATTTT

V: TRBV2
size: .
J: TRBJ2-1
D: .
CDR3: CASSELPGPPGEQFF
DNA: TGTGCCAGCAGTGAACTTCCGGGACCACCGGGTGAGCAGTTCTTC

V: TRBV30
size: .
J: TRBJ2-6
D: .
CDR3: CAWSVIAGLGTNVLTF
DNA: TGTGCCTGGAGTGTGATCGCTGGGCTCGGGACCAACGTCCTGACTTTC

V: TRBV27
size: .
J: TRBJ2-6
D: .
CDR3: CASSRGISGANVLTF
DNA: TGTGCCAGCAGTAGGGGGATCTCTGGGGCCAACGTCCTGACTTTC

V: TRBV5-1
size: few
J: TRBJ2-5
D: TRBD1
CDR3: CASMPGQGVQTQYF
DNA: TGCGCCAGCATGCCGGGACAGGGTGTTCAGACCCAGTACTTC

V: TRBV3-1
size: few
J: TRBJ2-1
D: .
CDR3: CASSQGPGSNEQFF
DNA: TGTGCCAGCAGCCAAGGTCCCGGGAGCAATGAGCAGTTCTTC

V: TRBV29-1
size: .
J: TRBJ2-7
D: .
CDR3: CSVEDRAKSSYEQYF
DNA: TGCAGCGTTGAAGATAGGGCAAAAAGCTCCTACGAGCAGTACTTC

V: TRBV12-3/TRBV12-4
size: .
J: TRBJ1-2
D: .
CDR3: CASVQGVGYGYTF
DNA: TGTGCCAGCGTACAGGGCGTAGGCTATGGCTACACCTTC

V: TRBV7-7
size: .
J: TRBJ2-7
D: .
CDR3: CASSLTSMDEQYF
DNA: TGTGCCAGCAGCTTAACCTCCATGGACGAGCAGTACTTC

V: TRBV15
size: .
J: TRBJ2-7
D: TRBD2
CDR3: CATSTGGLADSSYEQYF
DNA: TGTGCCACCAGCACGGGGGGACTAGCGGACAGCTCCTACGAGCAGTACTTC

V: TRBV7-9
size: few
J: TRBJ2-1
D: .
CDR3: CASSPDLPIEDEQFF
DNA: TGTGCCAGCAGCCCGGACTTGCCTATTGAGGATGAGCAGTTCTTC

V: TRBV27
size: .
J: TRBJ2-7
D: .
CDR3: CASSSGQGMTEQYF
DNA: .

V: TRBV6-2/TRBV6-3
size: many
J: TRBJ2-1
D: .
CDR3: CASSFSYNEQFF
DNA: TGTGCCAGCAGTTTTTCTTACAATGAGCAGTTCTTC

V: TRBV6-5
size: .
J: TRBJ2-1
D: TRBD2
CDR3: CASSYTGVGRGGNNEQFF
DNA: TGTGCCAGCAGTTACACGGGGGTTGGGCGGGGGGGCAACAATGAGCAGTTCTTC

V: TRBV10-3
size: once
J: TRBJ2-5
D: .
CDR3: CAISDGQPQYF
DNA: TGTGCCATCAGTGATGGGCAACCCCAGTACTTC

V: TRBV6-1
size: .
J: TRBJ2-2
D: .
CDR3: CASRTVWNTGELFF
DNA: TGTGCCAGCCGGACTGTATGGAACACCGGGGAGCTGTTTTTT

V: TRBV7-9
size: few
J: TRBJ2-3
D: .
CDR3: CASAPSGTPDTQYF
DNA: TGTGCCAGCGCCCCCAGTGGGACCCCAGATACGCAGTATTTT

V: TRBV13
size: .
J: TRBJ1-1
D: TRBD1
CDR3: CASSRQGTNTEAFF
DNA: TGTGCCAGCAGCCGACAGGGGACCAACACTGAAGCTTTCTTT

V: TRBV20-1
size: few
J: TRBJ2-7
D: .
CDR3: CSARARGGDEQYF
DNA: TGCAGTGCTAGAGCTCGGGGCGGGGACGAGCAGTACTTC

V: TRBV5-1
size: .
J: TRBJ1-2
D: .
CDR3: CASSNDSPGWGYTF
DNA: TGCGCCAGCAGCAATGATAGCCCGGGTTGGGGCTACACCTTC

V: TRBV12-3/TRBV12-4
size: .
J: TRBJ1-5
D: .
CDR3: CASSLKGQGNQPQHF
DNA: TGTGCCAGCAGCCTAAAGGGCCAGGGCAATCAGCCCCAGCATTTT

V: TRBV7-9
size: .
J: TRBJ1-1
D: .
CDR3: CASSLRQDSLNTEAFF
DNA: TGTGCCAGCAGCTTACGGCAGGACAGTCTGAACACTGAAGCTTTCTTT

V: TRBV6-1
size: .
J: TRBJ1-5
D: .
CDR3: CASSERLSGAGNQPQHF
DNA: TGTGCCAGCAGTGAACGCCTAAGTGGAGCGGGCAATCAGCCCCAGCATTTT

V: TRBV20-1
size: once
J: TRBJ2-5
D: .
CDR3: CSALRGPQETQYF
DNA: TGCAGTGCACTCCGGGGCCCCCAAGAGACCCAGTACTTC

V: TRBV5-6
size: many
J: TRBJ2-1
D: .
CDR3: CASSSVSLYRDNEQFF
DNA: TGTGCCAGCAGCTCGGTATCCTTATATAGGGACAATGAGCAGTTCTTC

V: TRBV6-5
size: .
J: TRBJ2-5
D: .
CDR3: CASTRTLQETQYF
DNA: TGTGCCAGCACCCGGACCCTCCAAGAGACCCAGTACTTC

V: TRBV2
size: .
J: TRBJ1-1
D: .
CDR3: CASRADSLPYTEAFF
DNA: TGTGCCAGCAGAGCTGACAGCTTACCGTACACTGAAGCTTTCTTT

V: TRBV20-1
size: .
J: TRBJ1-1
D: .
CDR3: CSAREGHLNTEAFF
DNA: TGCAGTGCTAGAGAGGGCCATCTGAACACTGAAGCTTTCTTT

V: TRBV18
size: few
J: TRBJ1-1
D: .
CDR3: CASSPRNRDTEAFF
DNA: TGTGCCAGCTCACCACGAAACCGGGACACTGAAGCTTTCTTT

V: TRBV19
size: many
J: TRBJ2-3
D: TRBD1
CDR3: CASSTGQLTDTQYF
DNA: TGTGCCAGTAGTACGGGACAGTTGACAGATACGCAGTATTTT

V: TRBV3-1
size: .
J: TRBJ2-1
D: TRBD2
CDR3: CASSLGLAEDYEQFF
DNA: TGTGCCAGCAGCCTGGGACTAGCGGAAGACTACGAGCAGTTCTTC

V: TRBV20-1
size: .
J: TRBJ2-5
D: .
CDR3: CSASYGKKTQYF
DNA: TGCAGTGCTAGTTACGGGAAAAAGACCCAGTACTTC

V: TRBV28
size: once
J: TRBJ2-1
D: TRBD2
CDR3: CASRSSGDSEQFF
DNA: TGTGCCAGCAGATCTAGCGGGGACAGTGAGCAGTTCTTC

V: TRBV29-1
size: few
J: TRBJ1-2
D: .
CDR3: CSVRTVSTNYGYTF
DNA: TGCAGCGTAAGGACAGTCTCTACTAACTATGGCTACACCTTC

V: TRBV10-3
size: few
J: TRBJ2-7
D: .
CDR3: CAISESGKETYEQYF
DNA: TGTGCCATCAGTGAGTCGGGCAAGGAGACCTACGAGCAGTACTTC

V: TRBV7-6
size: few
J: TRBJ2-7
D: TRBD2
CDR3: CASSASGMIYEQYF
DNA: TGTGCCAGCAGCGCTAGCGGGATGATCTACGAGCAGTACTTC

V: TRBV7-9
size: few
J: TRBJ2-7
D: TRBD2
CDR3: CASSVRPNGLAGLYEQYF
DNA: TGTGCCAGCAGCGTGCGCCCCAACGGACTAGCGGGACTCTACGAGCAGTACTTC

V: TRBV7-2
size: .
J: TRBJ2-1
D: .
CDR3: CACSLQGMDNEQFF
DNA: TGTGCCTGCAGCTTGCAGGGGATGGACAATGAGCAGTTCTTC

V: TRBV5-1
size: few
J: TRBJ2-4
D: .
CDR3: CASSPGRIQNIQYF
DNA: TGCGCCAGCAGCCCGGGACGGATACAAAACATTCAGTACTTC